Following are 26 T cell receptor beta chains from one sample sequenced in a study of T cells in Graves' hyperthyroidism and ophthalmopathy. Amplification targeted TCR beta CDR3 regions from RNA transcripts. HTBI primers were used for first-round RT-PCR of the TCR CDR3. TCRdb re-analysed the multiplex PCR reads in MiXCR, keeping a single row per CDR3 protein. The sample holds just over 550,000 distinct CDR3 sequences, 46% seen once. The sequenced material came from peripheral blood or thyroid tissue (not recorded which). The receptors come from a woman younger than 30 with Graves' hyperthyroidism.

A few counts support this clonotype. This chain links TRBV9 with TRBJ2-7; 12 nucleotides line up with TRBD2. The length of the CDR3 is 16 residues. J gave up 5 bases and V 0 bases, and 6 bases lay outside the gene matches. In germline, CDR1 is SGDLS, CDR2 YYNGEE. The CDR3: CASSVELAGGRHEQYF. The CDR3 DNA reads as TGTGCCAGCAGCGTAGAGCTAGCGGGAGGGAGACACGAGCAGTACTTC.

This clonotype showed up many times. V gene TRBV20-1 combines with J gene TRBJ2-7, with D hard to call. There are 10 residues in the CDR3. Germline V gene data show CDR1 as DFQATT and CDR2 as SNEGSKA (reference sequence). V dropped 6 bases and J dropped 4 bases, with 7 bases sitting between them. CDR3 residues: CSATTYEQYF. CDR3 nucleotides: TGCAGTGCCACCACGTACGAGCAGTACTTC.

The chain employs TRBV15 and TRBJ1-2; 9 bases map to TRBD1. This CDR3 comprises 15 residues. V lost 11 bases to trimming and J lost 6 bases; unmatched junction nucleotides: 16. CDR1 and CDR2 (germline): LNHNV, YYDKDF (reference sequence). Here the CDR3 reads CAACSARDREDGYTF. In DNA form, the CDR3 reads TGTGCCGCCTGCAGCGCCCGGGACAGGGAAGATGGCTACACCTTC.

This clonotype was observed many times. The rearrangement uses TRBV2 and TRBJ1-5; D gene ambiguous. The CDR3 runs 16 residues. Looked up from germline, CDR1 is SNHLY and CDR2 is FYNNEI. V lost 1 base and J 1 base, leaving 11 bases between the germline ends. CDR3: CASSEVSAYSNQPQHF. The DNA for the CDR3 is TGTGCCAGCAGTGAAGTATCGGCCTACAGCAATCAGCCCCAGCATTTT.

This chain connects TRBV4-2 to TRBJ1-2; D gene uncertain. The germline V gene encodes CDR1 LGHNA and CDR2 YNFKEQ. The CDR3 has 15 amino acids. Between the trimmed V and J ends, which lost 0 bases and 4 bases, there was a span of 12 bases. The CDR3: CASSQEGQSSYGYTF. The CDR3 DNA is TGTGCCAGCAGCCAAGAAGGGCAGAGTAGCTATGGCTACACCTTC.

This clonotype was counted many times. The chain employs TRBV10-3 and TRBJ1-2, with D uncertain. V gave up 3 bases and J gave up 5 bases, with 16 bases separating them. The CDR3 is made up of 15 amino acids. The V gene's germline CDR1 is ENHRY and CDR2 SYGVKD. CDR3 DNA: TGTGCCATCAGTGATCCCGAAGGGTCTTTTTATGGCTACACCTTC. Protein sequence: CAISDPEGSFYGYTF.

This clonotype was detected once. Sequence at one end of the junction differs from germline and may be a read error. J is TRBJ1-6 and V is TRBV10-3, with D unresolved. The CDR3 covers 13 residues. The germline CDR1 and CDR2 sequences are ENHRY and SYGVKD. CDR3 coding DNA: TGTGCCAGCAGTGAGCAGATCGGTTCACCCCTCCACTTT. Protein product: CASSEQIGSPLHF.

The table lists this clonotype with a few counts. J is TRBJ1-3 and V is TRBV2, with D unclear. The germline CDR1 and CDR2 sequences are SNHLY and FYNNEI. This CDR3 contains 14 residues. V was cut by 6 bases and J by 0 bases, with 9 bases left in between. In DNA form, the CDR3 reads TGTGCCAGCAGACTTCGGAGCTCTGGAAACACCATATATTTT. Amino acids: CASRLRSSGNTIYF.

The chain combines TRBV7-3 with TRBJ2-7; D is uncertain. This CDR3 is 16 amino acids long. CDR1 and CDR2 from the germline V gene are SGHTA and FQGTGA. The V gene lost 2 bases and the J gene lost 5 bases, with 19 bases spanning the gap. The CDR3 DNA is TGTGCCAGCAGCTTAGGTGGAAGGGCCCCGGTTCACGAGCAGTACTTC. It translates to CASSLGGRAPVHEQYF.

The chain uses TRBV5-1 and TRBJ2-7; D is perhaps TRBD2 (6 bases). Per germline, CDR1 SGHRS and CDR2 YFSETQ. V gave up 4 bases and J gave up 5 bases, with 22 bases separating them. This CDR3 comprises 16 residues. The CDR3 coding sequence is TGCGCCAGCAGCCCAACTTGGGACTCTACCCTCCACGAGCAGTACTTC. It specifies CASSPTWDSTLHEQYF.

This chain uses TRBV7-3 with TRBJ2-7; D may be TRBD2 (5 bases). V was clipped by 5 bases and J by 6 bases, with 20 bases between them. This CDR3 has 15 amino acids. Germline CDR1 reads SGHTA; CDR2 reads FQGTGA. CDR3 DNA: TGTGCCAGCAGCCAGGTGGAGGTCTATTTGGGCGAGCAGTACTTC. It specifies CASSQVEVYLGEQYF.

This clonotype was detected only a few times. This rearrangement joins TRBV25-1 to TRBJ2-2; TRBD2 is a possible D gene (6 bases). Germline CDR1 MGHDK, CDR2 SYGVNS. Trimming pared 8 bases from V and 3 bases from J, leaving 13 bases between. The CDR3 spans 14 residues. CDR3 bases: TGTGCCAGCGTTTTCCCGGGGGACACCGGGGAGCTGTTTTTT. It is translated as CASVFPGDTGELFF.

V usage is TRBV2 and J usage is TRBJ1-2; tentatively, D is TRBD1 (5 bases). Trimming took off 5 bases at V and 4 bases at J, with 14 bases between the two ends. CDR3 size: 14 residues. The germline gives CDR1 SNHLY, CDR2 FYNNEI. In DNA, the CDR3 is TGTGCCAGCAGTTTTGGGGGACGATTCTATGGCTACACCTTC. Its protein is CASSFGGRFYGYTF.

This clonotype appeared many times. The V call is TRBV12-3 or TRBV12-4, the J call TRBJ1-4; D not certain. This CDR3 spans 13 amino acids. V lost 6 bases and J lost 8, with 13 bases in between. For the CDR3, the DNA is TGTGCCAGCAGCGCCTGGACCGGCGAAAAACTGTTTTTT. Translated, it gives CASSAWTGEKLFF.

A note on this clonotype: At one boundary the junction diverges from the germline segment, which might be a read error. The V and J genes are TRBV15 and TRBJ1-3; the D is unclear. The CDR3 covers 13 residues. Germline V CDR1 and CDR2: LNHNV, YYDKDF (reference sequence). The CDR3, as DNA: TGTGCCACCAGCCGAGAGGCAGGAAACACCATATATTTT. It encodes CATSREAGNTIYF.

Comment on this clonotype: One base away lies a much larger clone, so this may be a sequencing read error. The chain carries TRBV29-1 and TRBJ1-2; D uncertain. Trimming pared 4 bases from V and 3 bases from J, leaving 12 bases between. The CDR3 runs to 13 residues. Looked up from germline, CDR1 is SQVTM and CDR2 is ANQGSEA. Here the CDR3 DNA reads TGCAGCGTTGTTAGTACAGAGCACTATGGCTACACCTTC. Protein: CSVVSTEHYGYTF.

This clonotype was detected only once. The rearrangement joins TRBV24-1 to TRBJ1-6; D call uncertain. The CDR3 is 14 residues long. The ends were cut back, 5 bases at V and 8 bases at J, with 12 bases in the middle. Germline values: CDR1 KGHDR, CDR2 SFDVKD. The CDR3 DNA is TGTGCCACCAGTGCCTGGCGAGCTGATTCACCCCTCCACTTT. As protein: CATSAWRADSPLHF.

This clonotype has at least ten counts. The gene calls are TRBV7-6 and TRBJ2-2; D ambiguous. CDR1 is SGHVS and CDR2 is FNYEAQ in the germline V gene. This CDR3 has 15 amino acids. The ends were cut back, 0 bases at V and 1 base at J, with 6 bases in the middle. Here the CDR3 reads CASSLAAGNTGELFF. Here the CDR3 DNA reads TGTGCCAGCAGCTTAGCTGCAGGGAACACCGGGGAGCTGTTTTTT. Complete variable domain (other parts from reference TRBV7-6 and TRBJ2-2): GAGVSQSPRYKVTKRGQDVALRCDPISGHVSLYWYRQALGQGPEFLTYFNYEAQQDKSGLPNDRFSAERPEGSISTLTIQRTEQRDSAMYRCASSLAAGNTGELFFGEGSRLTVL.

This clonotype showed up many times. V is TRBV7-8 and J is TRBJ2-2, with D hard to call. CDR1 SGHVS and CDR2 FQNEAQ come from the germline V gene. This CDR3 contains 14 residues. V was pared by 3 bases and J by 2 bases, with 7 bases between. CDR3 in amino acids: CASSFSVNTGELFF. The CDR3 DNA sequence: TGTGCCAGCAGCTTTTCGGTCAACACCGGGGAGCTGTTTTTT.

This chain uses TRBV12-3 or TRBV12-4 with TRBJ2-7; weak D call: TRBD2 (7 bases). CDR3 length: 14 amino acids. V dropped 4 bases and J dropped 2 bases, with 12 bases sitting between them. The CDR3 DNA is TGTGCCAGCAGTTCAACAGGGAGGGCCTACGAGCAGTACTTC. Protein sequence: CASSSTGRAYEQYF.

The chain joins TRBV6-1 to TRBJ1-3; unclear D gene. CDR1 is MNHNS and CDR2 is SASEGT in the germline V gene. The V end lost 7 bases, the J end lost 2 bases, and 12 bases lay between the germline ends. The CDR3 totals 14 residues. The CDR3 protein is CASTPFGPGNTIYF. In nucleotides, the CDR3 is TGTGCCAGCACCCCATTTGGGCCTGGAAACACCATATATTTT.

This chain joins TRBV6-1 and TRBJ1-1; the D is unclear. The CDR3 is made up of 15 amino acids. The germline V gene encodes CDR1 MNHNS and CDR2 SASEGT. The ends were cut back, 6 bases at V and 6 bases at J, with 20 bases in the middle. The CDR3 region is CASSSLRRELPEAFF. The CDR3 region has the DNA TGTGCCAGCAGCTCGTTACGTAGGGAACTCCCTGAAGCTTTCTTT.

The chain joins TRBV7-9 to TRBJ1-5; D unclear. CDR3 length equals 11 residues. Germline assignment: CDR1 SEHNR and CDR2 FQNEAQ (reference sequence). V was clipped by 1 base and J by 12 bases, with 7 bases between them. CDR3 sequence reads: CASSLGAIQHF. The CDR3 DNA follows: TGTGCCAGCAGCTTAGGGGCTATCCAGCATTTT.

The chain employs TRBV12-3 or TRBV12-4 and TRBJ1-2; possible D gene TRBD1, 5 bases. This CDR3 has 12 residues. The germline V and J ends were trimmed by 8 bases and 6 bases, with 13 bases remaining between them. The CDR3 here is CASRRDWNGYTF. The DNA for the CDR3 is TGTGCCAGCCGCCGGGACTGGAATGGCTACACCTTC.

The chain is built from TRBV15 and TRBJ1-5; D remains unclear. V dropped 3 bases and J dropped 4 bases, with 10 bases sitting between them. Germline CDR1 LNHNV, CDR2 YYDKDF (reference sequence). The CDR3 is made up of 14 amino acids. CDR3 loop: CATSSYERNQPQHF. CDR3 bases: TGTGCCACCAGCAGTTACGAAAGGAATCAGCCCCAGCATTTT.

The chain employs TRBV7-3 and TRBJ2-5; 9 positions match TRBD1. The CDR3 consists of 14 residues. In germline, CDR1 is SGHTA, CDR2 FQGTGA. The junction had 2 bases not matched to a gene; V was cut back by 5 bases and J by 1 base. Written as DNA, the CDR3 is TGTGCCAGCAGCATGACAGGGGGCCAAGAGACCCAGTACTTC. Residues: CASSMTGGQETQYF.